The 15 T cell receptor beta chains listed next were all sequenced from one sample in a study of regulatory T cells in long-lasting Graves disease. Investigators prepared the TCR beta libraries by applying iRepertoire HTBI primers and Arm-PCR of CDR3 regions. Via MiXCR, TCRdb re-called the multiplex PCR reads, giving one row per CDR3 protein. Here the sample spans hundreds of thousands of distinct CDR3 sequences, around a fifth being singletons. The time point: persistent/refractory GD, antithyroid drugs over 5 years with positive TRAb. The TCR library was prepared using RNA isolated from PBMCs. The sample in question was peripheral blood mononuclear cells (PBMCs), obtained when the disease was refractory, from a patient treated with antithyroid drugs. All receptors derive from a female donor with Graves disease.

V usage is TRBV20-1 and J usage is TRBJ2-1, with 9 bases that match TRBD1. Germline assignment: CDR1 DFQATT and CDR2 SNEGSKA (reference sequence). V was clipped by 2 bases and J by 5 bases; unmatched bases: 13. This CDR3 is 17 amino acids long. The CDR3 reads CSARRVARTGANNEQFF. The CDR3 bases are TGCAGTGCTAGAAGAGTGGCTAGGACAGGGGCGAACAATGAGCAGTTCTTC.

This clonotype was seen repeatedly, ten times or more. This chain uses TRBV2 with TRBJ1-2; a weak D match, TRBD1 (5 bases). The V end lost 7 bases, the J end lost 4 bases, and 16 bases lay between the germline ends. Germline V CDR1 and CDR2: SNHLY, FYNNEI. This CDR3 is built from 14 residues. CDR3 in amino acids: CASTPGQGLYGYTF. The CDR3 nucleotides are TGTGCCAGCACCCCGGGGCAGGGACTCTATGGCTACACCTTC.

The chain joins TRBV5-1 to TRBJ2-2, with 9 bases aligning to TRBD2. The CDR3 is made up of 13 amino acids. With 5 bases clipped from V and 9 bases from J, the junction kept 5 bases outside the gene matches. Germline V gene lookup returns CDR1 SGHRS and CDR2 YFSETQ. The CDR3: CASRLTSGWELFF. The CDR3, as DNA: TGCGCCAGCAGGTTGACTAGCGGCTGGGAGCTGTTTTTT.

A few counts support this clonotype. A read error may explain this, as a much larger clone is one base away. No conserved phenylalanine or tryptophan ends this CDR3, so it is likely a read error. This chain joins TRBV2 and TRBJ2-7; 7 positions match TRBD2. Per the germline V gene, CDR1 is SNHLY and CDR2 is FYNNEI. This CDR3 has 15 residues. Unmatched junction bases numbered 15, after V lost 6 bases and J lost 7 bases. CDR3 nucleotides: TGTGCCAGCAGAAAACGACTAGCCTCCCCGCGGGAGCAGTACTCC. Translating gives CASRKRLASPREQYS.

This clonotype was seen a handful of times. This chain connects TRBV19 to TRBJ1-1; the D gene is possibly TRBD1 (5 bases). V lost 7 bases and J 4 bases, leaving 16 bases between the germline ends. Germline CDR1 is LNHDA and CDR2 is SQIVND (reference sequence). The CDR3 spans 14 residues. CDR3 amino acids: CASTAGGWGTEAFF. In DNA form, the CDR3 reads TGTGCCAGTACCGCTGGGGGATGGGGCACTGAAGCTTTCTTT.

This clonotype has ten or more counts. The gene calls are TRBV19 and TRBJ1-2; D is possibly TRBD1 (6 bases). Looked up from germline, CDR1 is LNHDA and CDR2 is SQIVND (reference sequence). The CDR3 consists of 16 residues. V was clipped by 6 bases and J by 3 bases, with 20 bases between them. The chain's CDR3 is CASSLAPDRRYYGYTF. DNA for the CDR3: TGTGCCAGTAGCTTGGCCCCCGACAGGCGATACTATGGCTACACCTTC.

This clonotype was detected ten times or more. The V call is TRBV28, the J call TRBJ1-6; D is uncertain. The V end lost 5 bases, the J end lost 12 bases, and 20 bases lay between the germline ends. The CDR3 is 15 amino acids. CDR1 and CDR2 from the germline V gene are MDHEN and SYDVKM. The chain's CDR3 is CASSPGYSTLKPLHF. In DNA form, the CDR3 reads TGTGCCAGCAGTCCTGGCTACAGTACCCTAAAACCCCTCCACTTT.

V gene TRBV2 combines with J gene TRBJ2-1; D gene ambiguous. Germline values: CDR1 SNHLY, CDR2 FYNNEI. The V end lost 7 bases, the J end lost 2 bases, and 15 bases lay between the germline ends. The CDR3 contains 15 residues. In nucleotides, the CDR3 is TGTGCCAGCATTTTCTTCCGGGCCCCCTACAATGAGCAGTTCTTC. It translates to CASIFFRAPYNEQFF.

This clonotype has just a few counts. The V gene is TRBV3-1, the J gene TRBJ1-6, with 8 bases lining up with TRBD1. With V trimmed by 0 bases and J by 8 bases, 18 bases remained unmatched. This CDR3 comprises 20 residues. Per germline, CDR1 LGHDT and CDR2 YNNKEL (reference sequence). The CDR3 region has the DNA TGTGCCAGCAGCCAAGACGTAGTTCAGCGGAGCCGGACAGGGTATTCACCCCTCCACTTT. Translating gives CASSQDVVQRSRTGYSPLHF.

The chain links TRBV7-9 to TRBJ2-7; D is perhaps TRBD1 or TRBD2 (6 bases each). The CDR3 consists of 16 residues. Trimming took off 6 bases at V and 6 bases at J, with 24 bases between the two ends. Germline CDR1 SEHNR, CDR2 FQNEAQ (reference sequence). DNA for the CDR3: TGTGCCAGCAGTAAACAGGGCTGGGGCGGGAAGGGCGAGCAGTACTTC. Its protein is CASSKQGWGGKGEQYF.

This clonotype was seen many times. The CDR3 spells CSVAGSTTGAMNTEAFF. DNA for the CDR3: TGCAGCGTTGCAGGGAGTACTACAGGGGCTATGAACACTGAAGCTTTCTTT. This sequence joins TRBV29-1 and TRBJ1-1; 7 bases are a match to TRBD1. This CDR3 has 17 amino acids. V was clipped by 4 bases and J by 0 bases; unmatched bases: 14. CDR1 and CDR2 (germline): SQVTM, ANQGSEA.

The chain uses TRBV4-1 and TRBJ2-7; 8 nucleotides align to TRBD2. Unmatched junction bases numbered 6, after V lost 0 bases and J lost 2 bases. The germline V gene has CDR1 MGHRA and CDR2 YSYEKL. This CDR3 region has 16 residues. For the CDR3, the DNA is TGCGCCAGCAGCCAAGACCCGGGAGGGACCACCTACGAGCAGTACTTC. It encodes CASSQDPGGTTYEQYF.

The rearrangement uses TRBV27 and TRBJ1-1; D is ambiguous. V was pared by 4 bases and J by 4 bases, with 7 bases between. CDR3 length: 12 residues. Germline lookup yields CDR1 MNHEY and CDR2 SMNVEV (reference sequence). In DNA, the CDR3 is TGTGCCAGCAGTTCTCACAGCACTGAAGCTTTCTTT. Its protein product is CASSSHSTEAFF.

V usage is TRBV7-9 and J usage is TRBJ1-2; 11 positions match TRBD1. The CDR3 is 16 residues long. J gave up 3 bases and V 5 bases, and 8 bases lay outside the gene matches. CDR1 is SEHNR and CDR2 is FQNEAQ in the germline V gene (reference sequence). In DNA, the CDR3 is TGTGCCAGCAGCCTCCGGACAGGGGGCGGGGACTATGGCTACACCTTC. This gives the protein CASSLRTGGGDYGYTF.

This clonotype was observed many times. This rearrangement joins TRBV6-1 to TRBJ1-1, with 7 positions matching TRBD1. V was pared by 9 bases and J by 1 base, with 8 bases of the junction left unmatched. CDR1 and CDR2 from the germline V gene are MNHNS and SASEGT. This CDR3 contains 14 residues. CDR3 DNA: TGTGCCAGTATTACAGGGGACGCGAACACTGAAGCTTTCTTT. Amino acid sequence: CASITGDANTEAFF.